The entry that follows covers one T cell receptor (beta chain) sequence. Antigen: not known. Trimming took 3 bases from V and 5 from J, leaving 16 bases between them. The CDR3 extends over 15 amino acids. The germline V gene has CDR1 LNHDA and CDR2 SQIVND (reference sequence). The record originates from a study of CD8 T cells in ankylosing spondylitis. Whole-study results and caveats: Past research had described some motif variants in reactive arthritis synovial fluid and blood. Significantly higher representation of disease-linked clones was reported for matched ankylosing spondylitis synovial fluid. Relatively scarce in peripheral blood, disease-linked clones were CD8+.

Each CDR3 protein is one row after TCRdb ran MiXCR on the 5' RACE reads. The data contain 35,000 or so distinct CDR3 sequences, 6% of them singletons. Sequencing used blood, either unsorted or a sorted T cell fraction (not recorded which). This receptor was taken from a male donor with ankylosing spondylitis or in good health (not recorded which). The chain couples TRBV19 to TRBJ2-5; D remains ambiguous. The CDR3, as DNA: TGTGCCAGTAGTATCTGGACCCCCGGTCGGGAGACCCAGTACTTC. Its protein product is CASSIWTPGRETQYF.